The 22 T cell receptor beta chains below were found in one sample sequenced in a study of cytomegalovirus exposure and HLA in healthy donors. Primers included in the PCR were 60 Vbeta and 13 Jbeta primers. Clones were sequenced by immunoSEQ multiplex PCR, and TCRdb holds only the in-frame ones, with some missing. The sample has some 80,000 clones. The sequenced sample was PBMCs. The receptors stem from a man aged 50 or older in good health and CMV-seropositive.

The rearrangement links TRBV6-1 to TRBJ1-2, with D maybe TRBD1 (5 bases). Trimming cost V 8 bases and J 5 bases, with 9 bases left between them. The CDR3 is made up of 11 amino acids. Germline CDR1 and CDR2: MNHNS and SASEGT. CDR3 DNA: TGTGCCAGCCGGGGACTATATGGCTACACCTTC. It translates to CASRGLYGYTF.

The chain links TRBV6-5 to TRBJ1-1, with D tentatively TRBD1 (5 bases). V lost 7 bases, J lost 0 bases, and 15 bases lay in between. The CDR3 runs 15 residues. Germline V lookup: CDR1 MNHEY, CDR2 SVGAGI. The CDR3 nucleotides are TGTGCCAGCACCGCGGGACCGCCCCTGAACACTGAAGCTTTCTTT. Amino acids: CASTAGPPLNTEAFF.

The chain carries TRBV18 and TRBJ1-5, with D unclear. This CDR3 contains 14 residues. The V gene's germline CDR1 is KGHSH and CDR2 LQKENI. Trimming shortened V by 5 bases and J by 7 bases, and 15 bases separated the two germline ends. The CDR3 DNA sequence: TGTGCCAGCTCATCGGACGGCTCGGGGCAGCCCCAGCATTTT. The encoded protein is CASSSDGSGQPQHF. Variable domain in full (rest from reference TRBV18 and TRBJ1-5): NAGVMQNPRHLVRRRGQEARLRCSPMKGHSHVYWYRQLPEEGLKFMVYLQKENIIDESGMPKERFSAEFPKEGPSILRIQQVVRGDSAAYFCASSSDGSGQPQHFGDGTRLSIL.

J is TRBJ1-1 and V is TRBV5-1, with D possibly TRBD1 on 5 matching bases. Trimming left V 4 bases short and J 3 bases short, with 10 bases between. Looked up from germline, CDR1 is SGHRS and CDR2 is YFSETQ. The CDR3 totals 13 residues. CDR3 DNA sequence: TGCGCCAGCAGCCCTGACAGCTACACTGAAGCTTTCTTT. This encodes CASSPDSYTEAFF.

This chain's CDR3 is CASSGISYEQYF. For the CDR3, the DNA is TGTGCCAGCAGTGGAATCAGCTACGAGCAGTACTTC. The genes are TRBV25-1 and TRBJ2-7, with D unresolved. Germline V gene lookup returns CDR1 MGHDK and CDR2 SYGVNS. The V gene lost 4 bases and the J gene lost 3 bases, with 7 bases spanning the gap. CDR3 length: 12 residues.

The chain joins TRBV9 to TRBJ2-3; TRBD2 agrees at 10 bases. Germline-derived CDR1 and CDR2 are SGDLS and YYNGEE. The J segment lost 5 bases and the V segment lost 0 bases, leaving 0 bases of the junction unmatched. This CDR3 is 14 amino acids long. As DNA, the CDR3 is TGTGCCAGCAGCGTAGGGACTAGCGGAGATACGCAGTATTTT. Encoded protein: CASSVGTSGDTQYF.

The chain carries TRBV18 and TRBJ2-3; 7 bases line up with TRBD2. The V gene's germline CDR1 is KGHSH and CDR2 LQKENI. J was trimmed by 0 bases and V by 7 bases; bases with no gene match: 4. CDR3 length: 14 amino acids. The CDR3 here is CASYNGGSTDTQYF. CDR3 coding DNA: TGTGCCAGCTACAACGGGGGGAGCACAGATACGCAGTATTTT.

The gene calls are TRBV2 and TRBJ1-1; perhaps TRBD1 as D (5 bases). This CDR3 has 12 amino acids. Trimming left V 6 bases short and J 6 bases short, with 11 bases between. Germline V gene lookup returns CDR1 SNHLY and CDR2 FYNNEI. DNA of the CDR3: TGTGCCAGCAGGACCGGGACTGCTGAAGCTTTCTTT. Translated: CASRTGTAEAFF.

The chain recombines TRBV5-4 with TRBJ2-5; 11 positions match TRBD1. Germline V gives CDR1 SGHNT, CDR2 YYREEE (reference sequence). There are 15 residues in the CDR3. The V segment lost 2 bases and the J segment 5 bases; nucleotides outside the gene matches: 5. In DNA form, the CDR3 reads TGTGCCAGCAGCTTTCCCGGGACAGGGGGGGAGACCCAGTACTTC. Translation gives CASSFPGTGGETQYF.

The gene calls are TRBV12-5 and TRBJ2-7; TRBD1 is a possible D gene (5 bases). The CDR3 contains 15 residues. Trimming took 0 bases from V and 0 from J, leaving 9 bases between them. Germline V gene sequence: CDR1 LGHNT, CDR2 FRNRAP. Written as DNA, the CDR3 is TGTGCTAGTGGTTTGGTCGACAGAAACTCCTACGAGCAGTACTTC. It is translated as CASGLVDRNSYEQYF. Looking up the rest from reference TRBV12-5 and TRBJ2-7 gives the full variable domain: DARVTQTPRHKVTEMGQEVTMRCQPILGHNTVFWYRQTMMQGLELLAYFRNRAPLDDSGMPKDRFSAEMPDATLATLKIQPSEPRDSAVYFCASGLVDRNSYEQYFGPGTRLTVT.

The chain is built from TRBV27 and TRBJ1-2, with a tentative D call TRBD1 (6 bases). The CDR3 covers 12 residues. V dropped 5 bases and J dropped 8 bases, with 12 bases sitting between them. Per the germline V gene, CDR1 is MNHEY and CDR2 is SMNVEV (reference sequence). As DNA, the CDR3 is TGTGCCAGCAGTCCCACAGGGACAGGCTACACCTTC. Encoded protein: CASSPTGTGYTF.

The CDR3 bases are TGTGCCAGCAGCCCACTCCTGGGAGGGGACGAGCAGTACGTC. Protein sequence: CASSPLLGGDEQYV. The chain has TRBV5-8 and TRBJ2-7; 7 positions match TRBD2. V dropped 4 bases and J dropped 5; count of bases not matched to a gene: 9. Germline V gene lookup returns CDR1 SGHTS and CDR2 YDEGEE. The CDR3 extends over 14 amino acids.

CDR3 loop: CASSRGTGGLNTEAFF. The CDR3 coding sequence is TGTGCCAGCTCACGCGGGACAGGGGGCTTGAACACTGAAGCTTTCTTT. The chain carries TRBV18 and TRBJ1-1, with 12 bases aligning to TRBD1. Looked up from germline, CDR1 is KGHSH and CDR2 is LQKENI. CDR3 size: 16 residues. Losses at the gene ends were 4 bases for V and 0 bases for J; bases not matched to a gene: 3.

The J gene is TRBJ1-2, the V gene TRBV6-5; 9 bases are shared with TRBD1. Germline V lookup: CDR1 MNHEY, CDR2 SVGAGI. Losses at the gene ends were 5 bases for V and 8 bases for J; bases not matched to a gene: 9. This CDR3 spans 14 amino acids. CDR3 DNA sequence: TGTGCCAGCAGTCCTCCTGGACAGGGGAACGGCTACACCTTC. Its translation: CASSPPGQGNGYTF.

The CDR3 nucleotides read TGTGCCAGCAGCTTAACTATGAGCTCCTACAATGAGCAGTTCTTC. It encodes CASSLTMSSYNEQFF. V and J are TRBV7-3 and TRBJ2-1, with D uncertain. V lost 0 bases, J lost 0 bases, and 6 bases lay in between. This CDR3 spans 15 amino acids. Germline lookup yields CDR1 SGHTA and CDR2 FQGTGA.

The CDR3 here is CASSFGGEVETQYF. In nucleotides, the CDR3 is TGTGCCAGCAGCTTTGGGGGGGAAGTGGAGACCCAGTACTTC. The chain employs TRBV5-6 and TRBJ2-5, with TRBD2 identical over 7 bases. Looked up from germline, CDR1 is SGHDT and CDR2 is YYEEEE. The CDR3 is 14 amino acids. J lost 5 bases, V lost 2 bases, and 6 bases had no gene match.

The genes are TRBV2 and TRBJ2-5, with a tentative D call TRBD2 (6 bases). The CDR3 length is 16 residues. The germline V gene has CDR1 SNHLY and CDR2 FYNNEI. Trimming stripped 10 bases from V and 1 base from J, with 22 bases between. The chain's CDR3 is CANAYPSGRGQETQYF. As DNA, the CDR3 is TGTGCCAACGCATACCCTTCAGGGCGGGGCCAAGAGACCCAGTACTTC.

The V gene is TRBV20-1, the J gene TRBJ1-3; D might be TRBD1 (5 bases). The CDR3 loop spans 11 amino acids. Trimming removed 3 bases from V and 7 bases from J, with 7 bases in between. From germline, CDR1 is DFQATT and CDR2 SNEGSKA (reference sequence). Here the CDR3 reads CSAREGNTIYF. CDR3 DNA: TGCAGTGCTAGGGAGGGGAACACCATATATTTT.

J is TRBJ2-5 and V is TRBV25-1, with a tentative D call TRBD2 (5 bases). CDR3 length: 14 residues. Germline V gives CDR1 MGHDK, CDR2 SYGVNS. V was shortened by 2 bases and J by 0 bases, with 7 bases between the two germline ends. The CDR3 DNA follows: TGTGCCAGCAGTGAAAGGGAGTACCAAGAGACCCAGTACTTC. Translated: CASSEREYQETQYF.

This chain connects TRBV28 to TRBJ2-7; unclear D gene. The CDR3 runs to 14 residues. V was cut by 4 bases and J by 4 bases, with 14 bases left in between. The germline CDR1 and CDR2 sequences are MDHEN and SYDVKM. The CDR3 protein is CASSSPKTGYEQYF. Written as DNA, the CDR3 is TGTGCCAGCAGTTCCCCAAAAACGGGTTACGAGCAGTACTTC.

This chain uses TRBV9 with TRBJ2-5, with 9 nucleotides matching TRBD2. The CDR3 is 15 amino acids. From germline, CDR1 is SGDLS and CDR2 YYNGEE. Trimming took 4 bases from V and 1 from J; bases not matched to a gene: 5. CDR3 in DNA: TGTGCCAGCAGCTTTAGCGGGGGTCTCCAAGAGACCCAGTACTTC. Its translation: CASSFSGGLQETQYF.

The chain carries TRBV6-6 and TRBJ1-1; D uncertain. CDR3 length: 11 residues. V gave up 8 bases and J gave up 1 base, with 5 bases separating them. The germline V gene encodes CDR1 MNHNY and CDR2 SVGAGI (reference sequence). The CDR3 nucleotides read TGTGCCAGCTCTCCGAACACTGAAGCTTTCTTT. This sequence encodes CASSPNTEAFF.